The 28 T cell receptor beta chains in this list originate from one sample, sequenced in a study of shared clonotypes between healthy human individuals. TCRdb's copy holds only in-frame clones and misses some; the assay was immunoSEQ multiplex PCR. The sample gives 800,000 to 1,200,000 clones, approximately 80% of which show up once; 0.5% to 0.6% is in the top ten. The sequencing sample was made of memory CD4+ T cells from PBMCs. Subset denoted: CD45RA-negative fraction. All receptors come from a man between 18 and 35 years old in good health. Some clones in this sample may be carry-over from other donors' samples.

The chain is built from TRBV28 and TRBJ2-7; TRBD2 might be the D (8 bases). CDR1 and CDR2 (germline): MDHEN, SYDVKM. The CDR3 spans 16 residues. Deletions cut 7 bases from V and 9 bases from J, with 28 bases between. The CDR3 DNA sequence: TGTGCCAGCATCAAAGGGGGCACTTCGGGAGGGAGTCGGCAGTACTTC. It encodes CASIKGGTSGGSRQYF.

The chain recombines TRBV5-1 with TRBJ2-1; 8 bases are a match to TRBD1. The CDR3 loop spans 16 amino acids. Trimming cost V 1 base and J 2 bases; bases outside gene matches: 5. Germline V CDR1 and CDR2: SGHRS, YFSETQ. CDR3 residues: CASSLSGTGTYNEQFF. The DNA of the CDR3 is TGCGCCAGCAGCTTGTCCGGGACAGGAACCTACAATGAGCAGTTCTTC. Variable domain in full (rest from reference TRBV5-1 and TRBJ2-1): KAGVTQTPRYLIKTRGQQVTLSCSPISGHRSVSWYQQTPGQGLQFLFEYFSETQRNKGNFPGRFSGRQFSNSRSEMNVSTLELGDSALYLCASSLSGTGTYNEQFFGPGTRLTVL.

J is TRBJ2-5 and V is TRBV11-2; 7 bases map to TRBD2. CDR1 is SGHAT, CDR2 FQNNGV, per germline. The CDR3 has 16 amino acids. Trimming at V came to 5 bases and at J to 9 bases, leaving 18 bases not matched to a gene. CDR3 coding DNA: TGTGCCAGCAGCCGAGGCGGCGGGGGAGGCTCTAGGGCCCAGTACTTC. Amino acids: CASSRGGGGGSRAQYF.

The V call is TRBV2, the J call TRBJ1-2, with 7 bases matching TRBD1. The CDR3 is 13 amino acids. From germline, CDR1 is SNHLY and CDR2 FYNNEI. Losses at the gene ends were 6 bases for V and 4 bases for J; bases not matched to a gene: 5. The CDR3 DNA reads TGTGCCAGCAGGGACAGGAGCACCTATGGCTACACCTTC. Its protein product is CASRDRSTYGYTF.

The chain uses TRBV19 and TRBJ2-2; D is undetermined. With 0 bases removed from V and 0 bases from J, the gap between germline ends came to 11 bases. This CDR3 has 17 residues. Germline V CDR1 and CDR2: LNHDA, SQIVND (reference sequence). The CDR3 DNA sequence: TGTGCCAGTAGTATAGATAGAAGGAGATCGAACACCGGGGAGCTGTTTTTT. Residues: CASSIDRRRSNTGELFF.

The gene calls are TRBV5-1 and TRBJ2-1, with D uncertain. This CDR3 has 14 amino acids. The germline V gene has CDR1 SGHRS and CDR2 YFSETQ. V was trimmed by 7 bases and J by 7 bases, leaving 18 bases between them. CDR3 loop: CASAADGLKNEQFF. Written as DNA, the CDR3 is TGCGCCAGCGCGGCAGACGGGCTCAAGAATGAGCAGTTCTTC.

The CDR3 DNA follows: TGTGCCAGCAGCTTGGCCGTGGCCTCACAGGCCAGGCAGCCCCAGCATTTT. Its translation: CASSLAVASQARQPQHF. This sequence joins TRBV5-8 and TRBJ1-5, with D perhaps matching TRBD1 (5 bases). Trimming took 0 bases from V and 7 from J, leaving 20 bases between them. This CDR3 has 17 amino acids. CDR1 is SGHTS, CDR2 YDEGEE, per germline. Combining the CDR3 with reference TRBV5-8 and TRBJ1-5 gives the whole variable domain EAGVTQSPTHLIKTRGQQATLRCSPISGHTSVYWYQQALGLGLQFLLWYDEGEERNRGNFPPRFSGRQFPNYSSELNVNALELEDSALYLCASSLAVASQARQPQHFGDGTRLSIL.

In its sample, this clone was seen once. This chain uses TRBV30 with TRBJ2-7; 7 bases line up with TRBD2. J gave up 4 bases and V 0 bases, and 6 bases lay outside the gene matches. Germline V gene sequence: CDR1 GTSNPN, CDR2 SVGIG (reference sequence). This CDR3 has 14 amino acids. The CDR3 nucleotides read TGTGCCTGGAGTGTAGGCGGGAGTGGGTACGAGCAGTACTTC. Its protein product is CAWSVGGSGYEQYF.

The chain joins TRBV6-1 to TRBJ2-4; D ambiguous. There are 13 residues in the CDR3. V was clipped by 3 bases and J by 4 bases, with 7 bases between them. Per the germline V gene, CDR1 is MNHNS and CDR2 is SASEGT. The CDR3 is CASSEGIKNIQYF. CDR3 bases: TGTGCCAGCAGTGAGGGAATAAAAAACATTCAGTACTTC.

This clone was detected a few times. This chain uses TRBV27 with TRBJ2-3, with a tentative D call TRBD2 (6 bases). CDR1 is MNHEY, CDR2 SMNVEV, per germline (reference sequence). The length of the CDR3 is 14 residues. V shed 6 bases and J shed 4 bases, with 14 bases lying between them. The CDR3 DNA sequence: TGTGCCAGCAGACCCGGAGGGGAGGCAGATACGCAGTATTTT. The encoded protein is CASRPGGEADTQYF.

The chain recombines TRBV7-2 with TRBJ2-3; a possible D gene is TRBD2 (5 bases). V shed 1 base and J shed 1 base, with 12 bases lying between them. The germline CDR1 and CDR2 sequences are SGHTA and FQGNSA. The CDR3 extends over 16 amino acids. The CDR3 protein is CASSLDPAVGTDTQYF. CDR3 in DNA: TGTGCCAGCAGCTTAGATCCAGCGGTGGGCACAGATACGCAGTATTTT.

The V and J genes are TRBV10-3 and TRBJ2-3; D is perhaps TRBD1 or TRBD2 (5 bases each). The CDR3 loop spans 12 amino acids. CDR1 is ENHRY and CDR2 is SYGVKD in the germline V gene. V lost 9 bases, J lost 4 bases, and 11 bases lay in between. CDR3 in DNA: TGTGCCATAAAAGGGACCTCAGATACGCAGTATTTT. Translating it yields CAIKGTSDTQYF.

In its sample, this clone was seen a few times. This rearrangement joins TRBV11-1 to TRBJ2-5; no reliable D call. This CDR3 region has 12 residues. Trimming removed 2 bases from V and 5 bases from J, with 6 bases in between. Germline V gene sequence: CDR1 SGHAT, CDR2 FQDESV (reference sequence). This CDR3 reads CASSLTRETQYF. CDR3 coding DNA: TGTGCCAGCAGCTTAACTCGTGAGACCCAGTACTTC.

The gene calls are TRBV6-5 and TRBJ2-1; 8 bases map to TRBD2. The J segment lost 3 bases and the V segment lost 6 bases, leaving 4 bases of the junction unmatched. This CDR3 is 14 amino acids long. Per germline, CDR1 MNHEY and CDR2 SVGAGI. CDR3 nucleotides: TGTGCCAGCAGACGACTAGCGAGCTACAATGAGCAGTTCTTC. This codes for CASRRLASYNEQFF.

V gene TRBV19 combines with J gene TRBJ2-7, with D perhaps being TRBD1 or TRBD2 (5 bases each). Trimming pared 4 bases from V and 3 bases from J, leaving 25 bases between. The germline V gene encodes CDR1 LNHDA and CDR2 SQIVND (reference sequence). The CDR3 is 18 residues long. CDR3 DNA sequence: TGTGCCAGTAGTAGCGGCGGTGCCGGGACGGCAGCCGGCTACGAGCAGTACTTC. This codes for CASSSGGAGTAAGYEQYF.

This clone was seen more than once but under ten times. The CDR3 nucleotides are TGTGCCAGCAGTTACGCCCACGGCCCAGGCTACACCTTC. This encodes CASSYAHGPGYTF. The chain carries TRBV6-5 and TRBJ1-2; D is undetermined. In germline, CDR1 is MNHEY, CDR2 SVGAGI. This CDR3 is built from 13 residues. The germline V and J ends were trimmed by 2 bases and 8 bases, with 12 bases remaining between them.

The chain joins TRBV4-1 to TRBJ2-7; 10 nucleotides line up with TRBD1. With V trimmed by 1 base and J by 2 bases, 2 bases remained unmatched. The CDR3 is made up of 15 amino acids. Per germline, CDR1 MGHRA and CDR2 YSYEKL. The DNA of the CDR3 is TGCGCCAGCAGCCAAGCCGGACAGGGGGCCTACGAGCAGTACTTC. This gives the protein CASSQAGQGAYEQYF.

The chain has TRBV13 and TRBJ1-4; 8 bases line up with TRBD1. CDR3 length: 18 amino acids. Trimming removed 5 bases from V and 8 bases from J; junction bases left unmatched: 19. Looked up from germline, CDR1 is PRHDT and CDR2 is FYEKMQ (reference sequence). The CDR3 DNA is TGTGCCAGCAGCCGCGCTCACGGACCAGACAGGGGAGAGGAAAAACTGTTTTTT. Amino acids: CASSRAHGPDRGEEKLFF.

The chain combines TRBV21-1 with TRBJ2-7; no DNA check was done on the table's D call, TRBD1. TRBV21-1 is listed as a pseudogene. The CDR3 is made up of 17 amino acids. CDR3 sequence (DNA): TGTGCCAGCAGCAAAGTCGACCGGGACAGGGTGACCTACGAGCAGTACTTC. Amino acids: CASSKVDRDRVTYEQYF.

The chain uses TRBV7-9 and TRBJ1-1, with D possibly being TRBD1 (5 bases). The CDR3 totals 15 residues. The V gene lost 5 bases and the J gene lost 1 base, with 14 bases spanning the gap. Per the germline V gene, CDR1 is SEHNR and CDR2 is FQNEAQ (reference sequence). The CDR3 DNA follows: TGTGCCAGCAGCCGTTGGGGGGTGAAGAACACTGAAGCTTTCTTT. Translation gives CASSRWGVKNTEAFF.

This clone was seen a few times. The rearrangement joins TRBV7-9 to TRBJ2-1; the D is unclear. The V end lost 6 bases, the J end lost 10 bases, and 10 bases lay between the germline ends. This CDR3 has 11 residues. In germline, CDR1 is SEHNR, CDR2 FQNEAQ (reference sequence). Written as DNA, the CDR3 is TGTGCCAGCAGTCGAATTGGGGAGCAGTTCTTC. This sequence encodes CASSRIGEQFF. Combining the CDR3 with reference TRBV7-9 and TRBJ2-1 gives the whole variable domain DTGVSQNPRHKITKRGQNVTFRCDPISEHNRLYWYRQTLGQGPEFLTYFQNEAQLEKSRLLSDRFSAERPKGSFSTLEIQRTEQGDSAMYLCASSRIGEQFFGPGTRLTVL.

The V call is TRBV25-1, the J call TRBJ2-1; 9 bases line up with TRBD2. V was clipped by 2 bases and J by 10 bases; unmatched bases: 9. The V gene's germline CDR1 is MGHDK and CDR2 SYGVNS. CDR3 size: 15 residues. Written as DNA, the CDR3 is TGTGCCAGCAGTGAAGCCGGGACTAGCTCATTAGAGCAGTTCTTC. It translates to CASSEAGTSSLEQFF.

The gene calls are TRBV4-1 and TRBJ1-4; D not resolved. This CDR3 contains 15 residues. The V and J ends lost 0 bases and 5 bases respectively, with 10 bases between them. Germline CDR1 reads MGHRA; CDR2 reads YSYEKL. This CDR3 is CASSQDRSGNEKLFF. The CDR3 coding sequence is TGCGCCAGCAGCCAAGATCGGTCCGGGAATGAAAAACTGTTTTTT.

V and J are TRBV7-9 and TRBJ1-3; D is uncertain. Germline CDR1 is SEHNR and CDR2 is FQNEAQ (reference sequence). Deletions cut 5 bases from V and 4 bases from J, with 9 bases between. The CDR3 is 13 residues long. The CDR3 bases are TGTGCCAGCAGCCCGATGGGGGGAAACACCATATATTTT. Its translation is CASSPMGGNTIYF.

CDR3 sequence (DNA): TGTGCCAGCCAACCCCCCCAGGGGGCAACAGATACGCAGTATTTT. It codes for CASQPPQGATDTQYF. V and J are TRBV18 and TRBJ2-3; 8 nucleotides align to TRBD1. The junction had 10 bases not matched to a gene; V was cut back by 8 bases and J by 3 bases. The CDR3 has 15 residues. CDR1 and CDR2 (germline): KGHSH, LQKENI.

The chain is built from TRBV5-1 and TRBJ1-4; 11 bases fit TRBD1. This CDR3 has 15 amino acids. V was pared by 4 bases and J by 12 bases, with 11 bases of the junction left unmatched. CDR1 is SGHRS and CDR2 is YFSETQ in the germline V gene. The CDR3, as DNA: TGCGCCAGCAGCGGGGGACAGGGGGTCGCCATGGAACTGTTTTTT. Its protein is CASSGGQGVAMELFF. Full variable domain (missing parts from reference TRBV5-1 and TRBJ1-4): KAGVTQTPRYLIKTRGQQVTLSCSPISGHRSVSWYQQTPGQGLQFLFEYFSETQRNKGNFPGRFSGRQFSNSRSEMNVSTLELGDSALYLCASSGGQGVAMELFFGSGTQLSVL.

A word on this clone: The same CDR3 also results from other DNA sequences found in this sample. CDR3 sequence reads: CASSPTGGGLETQYF. DNA for the CDR3: TGTGCCAGCTCACCAACAGGGGGAGGACTAGAGACCCAGTACTTC. J is TRBJ2-5 and V is TRBV18; TRBD1 agrees at 8 bases. Trimming cost V 2 bases and J 4 bases; bases outside gene matches: 6. The germline V gene encodes CDR1 KGHSH and CDR2 LQKENI. This CDR3 is built from 15 residues.

The chain carries TRBV5-1 and TRBJ2-5; 12 nucleotides agree with TRBD1. The ends lost 4 bases at V and 5 bases at J; junction bases unmatched: 6. This CDR3 contains 15 residues. Germline V gene lookup returns CDR1 SGHRS and CDR2 YFSETQ. The CDR3 nucleotides are TGCGCCAGCAGCACCGGGACAGGGGGCCAGGAGACCCAGTACTTC. This encodes CASSTGTGGQETQYF.